The 27 T cell receptor beta chains below come from one sample, sequenced in a study of blood T cell repertoires in COVID-19. Clones were sequenced by immunoSEQ multiplex PCR, and TCRdb holds only the in-frame ones, with some missing. Here the sample spans roughly 400,000 clones, 90% being singletons. Sequencing was done on a sample of PBMCs or T cells enriched from blood (not recorded which). These receptors all stem from a man aged 18 to 30 who had recovered from COVID-19.

The rearrangement uses TRBV7-9 and TRBJ2-5; tentatively, D is TRBD2 (6 bases). V lost 5 bases and J 2 bases, leaving 12 bases between the germline ends. CDR3 length equals 14 residues. Germline CDR1 and CDR2: SEHNR and FQNEAQ (reference sequence). The CDR3 reads CASSLPREQETQYF. CDR3 coding DNA: TGTGCCAGCAGCCTCCCCCGGGAGCAAGAGACCCAGTACTTC. The full variable domain, with the rest looked up from reference TRBV7-9 and TRBJ2-5, is DTGVSQNPRHKITKRGQNVTFRCDPISEHNRLYWYRQTLGQGPEFLTYFQNEAQLEKSRLLSDRFSAERPKGSFSTLEIQRTEQGDSAMYLCASSLPREQETQYFGPGTRLLVL.

This chain links TRBV6-5 with TRBJ1-1; D call uncertain. The CDR3 has 15 amino acids. The V gene's germline CDR1 is MNHEY and CDR2 SVGAGI. Trimming stripped 2 bases from V and 3 bases from J, with 13 bases between. CDR3 DNA sequence: TGTGCCAGCAGTTACGCGGCGAACCCTCACACTGAAGCTTTCTTT. Amino acid sequence: CASSYAANPHTEAFF.

The J gene is TRBJ1-3, the V gene TRBV30; 7 nucleotides align to TRBD1. There are 16 residues in the CDR3. Germline V CDR1 and CDR2: GTSNPN, SVGIG (reference sequence). The J segment lost 0 bases and the V segment lost 7 bases, leaving 12 bases of the junction unmatched. The CDR3 protein is CAFSGTASTSGNTIYF. The CDR3 DNA follows: TGTGCCTTCTCCGGGACAGCCAGTACCTCTGGAAACACCATATATTTT.

The genes are TRBV12-3 or TRBV12-4 and TRBJ2-1; possible D gene TRBD1, 5 bases. V was pared by 7 bases and J by 6 bases, with 13 bases between. This CDR3 comprises 13 residues. The CDR3: CASTGLEGNEQFF. CDR3 coding DNA: TGTGCCAGCACAGGGCTGGAAGGCAATGAGCAGTTCTTC.

The rearrangement links TRBV5-1 to TRBJ2-1; a weak D match, TRBD2 (5 bases). The germline gives CDR1 SGHRS, CDR2 YFSETQ. The CDR3 length is 13 residues. The ends were cut back, 7 bases at V and 7 bases at J, with 15 bases in the middle. As DNA, the CDR3 is TGCGCCAGCGGGAGTCTATTGGGGAATGAGCAGTTCTTC. It specifies CASGSLLGNEQFF.

The rearrangement links TRBV19 to TRBJ2-7; the match to TRBD1 covers 10 bases. This CDR3 has 14 amino acids. V lost 3 bases to trimming and J lost 3 bases; unmatched junction nucleotides: 2. Germline V gene data show CDR1 as LNHDA and CDR2 as SQIVND (reference sequence). The DNA of the CDR3 is TGTGCCAGTAGTATGAGGACAGGGGGCTACGAGCAGTACTTC. Encoded protein: CASSMRTGGYEQYF.

The chain joins TRBV3-1 (or the pseudogene TRBV3-2) to TRBJ2-1; TRBD1 matches 10 bases. Germline assignment: CDR1 LGHDT and CDR2 YNNKEL (reference sequence). There are 14 residues in the CDR3. V gave up 5 bases and J gave up 8 bases; unmatched junction bases: 6. The CDR3 coding sequence is TGTGCCAGCAGCATGGGACAGGGGAGCTATGAGCAGTTCTTC. The encoded protein is CASSMGQGSYEQFF.

The chain combines TRBV6-5 with TRBJ2-1, with 10 positions matching TRBD2. Germline loops: CDR1 MNHEY, CDR2 SVGAGI. The CDR3 length is 16 residues. V was pared by 0 bases and J by 8 bases, with 7 bases of the junction left unmatched. The CDR3 spells CASSYSLAGVIDEQFF. The DNA of the CDR3 is TGTGCCAGCAGTTACTCGCTAGCGGGAGTAATAGATGAGCAGTTCTTC.

The chain recombines TRBV18 with TRBJ2-7; D might be TRBD2 (5 bases). Germline V gene data show CDR1 as KGHSH and CDR2 as LQKENI. This CDR3 is 15 amino acids long. V lost 3 bases and J lost 6, with 18 bases in between. CDR3 protein: CASSPRIGELGEQYF. The CDR3 DNA is TGTGCCAGCTCACCCCGTATCGGGGAATTAGGCGAGCAGTACTTC.

The genes are TRBV4-1 and TRBJ1-1; D is undetermined. The CDR3 is 15 amino acids. V gave up 2 bases and J gave up 0 bases, with 10 bases separating them. Germline-derived CDR1 and CDR2 are MGHRA and YSYEKL. CDR3 sequence (DNA): TGCGCCAGCAGCCAACTCTCCAGTATGAACACTGAAGCTTTCTTT. Its translation: CASSQLSSMNTEAFF.

The J gene is TRBJ2-5, the V gene TRBV5-1; unclear D gene. V was shortened by 4 bases and J by 2 bases, with 12 bases between the two germline ends. The CDR3 covers 14 residues. In germline, CDR1 is SGHRS, CDR2 YFSETQ. The CDR3 here is CASSLGVGQETQYF. In DNA form, the CDR3 reads TGCGCCAGCAGCCTAGGAGTGGGTCAAGAGACCCAGTACTTC.

V usage is TRBV3-1 (or the pseudogene TRBV3-2) and J usage is TRBJ2-1; tentative D call: TRBD2 (6 bases). The germline V gene has CDR1 LGHDT and CDR2 YNNKEL (reference sequence). The ends were cut back, 5 bases at V and 4 bases at J, with 12 bases in the middle. There are 14 residues in the CDR3. The CDR3 region is CASSTSGSYNEQFF. The CDR3 DNA sequence: TGTGCCAGCAGCACATCCGGGAGTTACAATGAGCAGTTCTTC.

The chain is built from TRBV19 and TRBJ1-1; D unclear. CDR3 size: 12 residues. The germline V and J ends were trimmed by 6 bases and 7 bases, with 12 bases remaining between them. Germline CDR1 reads LNHDA; CDR2 reads SQIVND (reference sequence). The CDR3: CASSLRTVEAFF. The CDR3 nucleotides read TGTGCCAGTAGCCTAAGGACTGTTGAAGCTTTCTTT.

The CDR3, as DNA: TGTGCCAGCAGCTTCACCCGTGCGAGTGAGCAGTACTTC. Protein: CASSFTRASEQYF. This sequence joins TRBV5-6 and TRBJ2-7, with unresolved D. Germline assignment: CDR1 SGHDT and CDR2 YYEEEE. V lost 2 bases and J 7 bases, leaving 13 bases between the germline ends. The CDR3 sequence is 13 residues long.

The genes are TRBV5-1 and TRBJ2-7; TRBD2 is a possible D gene (6 bases). The CDR3 totals 17 residues. The germline V gene encodes CDR1 SGHRS and CDR2 YFSETQ. Trimming shortened V by 0 bases and J by 0 bases, and 16 bases separated the two germline ends. CDR3 in amino acids: CASSLGRGMGSSYEQYF. Here the CDR3 DNA reads TGCGCCAGCAGCTTGGGCCGCGGGATGGGGTCCTCCTACGAGCAGTACTTC.

V usage is TRBV19 and J usage is TRBJ1-5, with TRBD1 matching over 8 bases. The V gene's germline CDR1 is LNHDA and CDR2 SQIVND (reference sequence). J gave up 6 bases and V 4 bases, and 5 bases lay outside the gene matches. This CDR3 comprises 14 residues. Written as DNA, the CDR3 is TGTGCCAGTAGTACCAGGGGGCTGGGTCAGCCCCAGCATTTT. It is translated as CASSTRGLGQPQHF.

The J gene is TRBJ1-2, the V gene TRBV6-5, with TRBD1 identical over 7 bases. The CDR3 consists of 14 residues. Germline CDR1 is MNHEY and CDR2 is SVGAGI. J gave up 8 bases and V 6 bases, and 12 bases lay outside the gene matches. CDR3 sequence reads: CASSRQGQREGYTF. DNA of the CDR3: TGTGCCAGCAGCCGACAGGGACAGCGTGAAGGCTACACCTTC.

The chain recombines TRBV19 with TRBJ1-2; TRBD1 matches 7 bases. With 6 bases clipped from V and 8 bases from J, the junction kept 21 bases outside the gene matches. The CDR3 is made up of 17 amino acids. From germline, CDR1 is LNHDA and CDR2 SQIVND (reference sequence). Here the CDR3 reads CASSHSRRDSTIRGYTF. The CDR3 DNA reads TGTGCCAGTAGCCACTCCCGCCGGGACAGCACTATTAGGGGCTACACCTTC. The full variable domain, in which reference TRBV19 and TRBJ1-2 provide the parts outside the CDR3, is DGGITQSPKYLFRKEGQNVTLSCEQNLNHDAMYWYRQDPGQGLRLIYYSQIVNDFQKGDIAEGYSVSREKKESFPLTVTSAQKNPTAFYLCASSHSRRDSTIRGYTFGSGTRLTVV.

This clone has only a few counts. This chain links TRBV28 with TRBJ2-7, with 7 positions matching TRBD1. The CDR3 sequence is 13 residues long. V shed 7 bases and J 3 bases; nucleotides not matched to a gene: 6. Germline assignment: CDR1 MDHEN and CDR2 SYDVKM. The CDR3 DNA follows: TGTGCCAGCACAAGGACAGGCCGCTACGAGCAGTACTTC. Residues: CASTRTGRYEQYF.

The chain links TRBV30 to TRBJ2-5, with TRBD2 as a possible D gene (5 bases). V lost 2 bases and J 6 bases, leaving 10 bases between the germline ends. The CDR3 runs to 12 residues. The germline V gene has CDR1 GTSNPN and CDR2 SVGIG (reference sequence). In DNA form, the CDR3 reads TGTGCCTGGAGTCATAGGGAGAAGACCCAGTACTTC. Protein product: CAWSHREKTQYF.

This clone appeared once. The chain uses TRBV15 and TRBJ2-7; 8 bases line up with TRBD1. Germline V gene data show CDR1 as LNHNV and CDR2 as YYDKDF (reference sequence). Unmatched junction bases numbered 1, after V lost 0 bases and J lost 0 bases. This CDR3 comprises 15 residues. The CDR3 DNA sequence: TGTGCCACCAGCAGAGAGACAGGGGTCTCCTACGAGCAGTACTTC. Translating gives CATSRETGVSYEQYF.

The chain recombines TRBV3-1 (or the pseudogene TRBV3-2) with TRBJ2-7, with 9 positions matching TRBD1. V trimming: 1 base; J trimming: 2 bases; junction bases outside the gene matches: 3. This CDR3 has 15 residues. The germline gives CDR1 LGHDT, CDR2 YNNKEL (reference sequence). The CDR3 sequence is CASSQGRTGAYEQYF. The CDR3 nucleotides are TGTGCCAGCAGCCAAGGAAGGACAGGGGCCTACGAGCAGTACTTC.

The chain couples TRBV5-1 to TRBJ2-1; 9 nucleotides match TRBD2. The CDR3 covers 14 residues. CDR1 is SGHRS and CDR2 is YFSETQ in the germline V gene. The trim removed 10 bases at V and 1 base at J, leaving 6 bases unmatched. The CDR3 nucleotides are TGCGCCTGTAGCGGGGGAGGTTCCTACAATGAGCAGTTCTTC. Translation: CACSGGGSYNEQFF.

As DNA, the CDR3 is TGCAGTGCTAGAGGCGGGAATGAGCAGTTCTTC. Translation: CSARGGNEQFF. The rearrangement links TRBV20-1 to TRBJ2-1, with D perhaps TRBD2 (5 bases). Germline-derived CDR1 and CDR2 are DFQATT and SNEGSKA (reference sequence). The CDR3 is 11 amino acids. V shed 1 base and J shed 7 bases, with 5 bases lying between them.

The gene calls are TRBV6-1 and TRBJ1-5, with 11 bases aligning to TRBD1. Per germline, CDR1 MNHNS and CDR2 SASEGT. The CDR3 is made up of 15 amino acids. V lost 2 bases to trimming and J lost 5 bases; unmatched junction nucleotides: 2. This CDR3 reads CASSETDRGHQPQHF. The DNA for the CDR3 is TGTGCCAGCAGTGAAACGGACAGGGGGCATCAGCCCCAGCATTTT.

The rearrangement links TRBV5-4 to TRBJ1-6, with 8 bases matching TRBD1. The CDR3 length is 15 residues. CDR1 is SGHNT, CDR2 YYREEE, per germline (reference sequence). The trim removed 4 bases at V and 10 bases at J, leaving 10 bases unmatched. The CDR3: CASSLSGTGSSPLHF. CDR3 nucleotide sequence: TGTGCCAGCAGCCTGTCTGGGACAGGCTCCTCACCCCTCCACTTT.

The rearrangement links TRBV10-1 to TRBJ2-2; 8 nucleotides agree with TRBD2. The CDR3 totals 18 residues. CDR1 is WNHNN, CDR2 SYGVQD, per germline (reference sequence). V was pared by 4 bases and J by 2 bases, with 12 bases of the junction left unmatched. CDR3 in DNA: TGCGCCAGCAGTGGCTGGGGACGAGCGGGAGCAAACACCGGGGAGCTGTTTTTT. Translation gives CASSGWGRAGANTGELFF.